This T cell receptor (beta chain) was obtained from a study of cytomegalovirus exposure and HLA in healthy donors. Broader study findings: A later analysis linked a missense DCLRE1C variant to TCR beta V- and J-gene trimming. Donors were assumed by presence/absence analyses to have roughly uniform sequencing depth.

The PCR had 60 Vbeta and 13 Jbeta primers. The protocol was immunoSEQ multiplex PCR, while the TCRdb copy is restricted to in-frame clones and leaves out a portion. The sample includes under 140,000 clones, around 83% of them seen just once. On this clone itself: Its antigen is unidentified.

This clonotype was sampled from an older woman in good health and CMV-seropositive. The sequenced sample was PBMCs.

CDR3 residues: CASGWTRGDQPQHF. The DNA for the CDR3 is TGTGCCAGCGGTTGGACAAGAGGAGACCAGCCCCAGCATTTT. The chain joins TRBV6-1 to TRBJ1-5; maybe TRBD1 (5 bases). The CDR3 runs 14 residues. The germline gives CDR1 MNHNS, CDR2 SASEGT. Trimming removed 8 bases at V and 7 bases at J, with 18 bases between.